Listed below are T cell receptor beta chains from one sample, sequenced in a study of shared clonotypes between healthy human individuals. Libraries were prepared by immunoSEQ multiplex PCR; TCRdb keeps only in-frame clonotypes and omits some of them. The sample contains approximately 2,000,000 clones, just under 95% of which appear only once. Sample: naive CD8+ T cells from PBMCs. All receptors come from a man in his late teens or twenties in good health. Some clones in this sample may be carry-over from other donors' samples. The CDR3 runs from the conserved cysteine through the conserved F or W.

v_call: TRBV5-6
cdr3_aa: CASSAGGGPQFF

v_call: TRBV28
cdr3_aa: CASSPPSRAETRYGYTF

v_call: TRBV15
cdr3_aa: CATSRDHSGRMNEQFF

v_call: TRBV29-1
cdr3_aa: CSVWTVSGNTIYF

v_call: TRBV5-6
cdr3_aa: CASSRYGPFHEQFF

v_call: TRBV27
cdr3_aa: CASSAGQGFYEQYF

v_call: TRBV4-3
cdr3_aa: CASSLGSGRGYEQYF

v_call: TRBV12-5
cdr3_aa: CASGLSTFTGELFF

v_call: TRBV7-9
cdr3_aa: CASSLLWTNAGELFF

v_call: TRBV29-1
cdr3_aa: CSAMGGQGGYTF

v_call: TRBV5-5
cdr3_aa: CASSLVPGGTEAFF

v_call: TRBV7-9
cdr3_aa: CASSSTGLGQYQETQYF

v_call: TRBV13
cdr3_aa: CASSLGQGTATDTQYF

v_call: TRBV11-3
cdr3_aa: CASSLRSDQPQHF

v_call: TRBV4-1
cdr3_aa: CAGSLDRGHEQYF

v_call: TRBV18
cdr3_aa: CASSTPYPDTQYF

v_call: TRBV9
cdr3_aa: CASNEGGRGGLFF

v_call: TRBV19
cdr3_aa: CASSSRTAGNIQYF

v_call: TRBV27
cdr3_aa: CASTAGGLAGGPGEQYF

v_call: TRBV27
cdr3_aa: CASSLQGVMGFTEAFF

v_call: TRBV5-1
cdr3_aa: CASSLGQGLDEQYF

v_call: TRBV7-3
cdr3_aa: CASSPKNGDTQYF

v_call: TRBV6-6
cdr3_aa: CASILNAYNEQFF

v_call: TRBV28
cdr3_aa: CASSRTTDDYGYTF

v_call: TRBV4-2
cdr3_aa: CASSQVGPGTGLGRNEQFF

v_call: TRBV28
cdr3_aa: CASSLADRTPSYEQYF

v_call: TRBV28
cdr3_aa: CASSSVTSGSGVHNEQFF

v_call: TRBV2
cdr3_aa: CASSGDRGGGGYTF

v_call: TRBV6-5
cdr3_aa: CASSYRTSGRVDEQFF

v_call: TRBV15
cdr3_aa: CATSEGVGGTYQPQHF

v_call: TRBV6-4
cdr3_aa: CASSVTGTFSYNEQFF

v_call: TRBV27
cdr3_aa: CASSLTGLAGGDEQFF

v_call: TRBV29-1
cdr3_aa: CSVVGGSTYEQYF

v_call: TRBV5-4
cdr3_aa: CASSWGRENTGELFF

v_call: TRBV4-3
cdr3_aa: CASSQGGSQGRYEQYF

v_call: TRBV7-9
cdr3_aa: CASSATGGQFPRIQYF

v_call: TRBV28
cdr3_aa: CASSFYRRGTQPQHF